A selection of T cell receptor beta chains follows, all from one sample in a study of graft-versus-host responses after intestinal transplantation. No antigen is known for these receptors. Generated by immunoSEQ multiplex PCR, the TCRdb table keeps only in-frame clones and is missing some. The repertoire holds approximately 49,000 clones, with roughly nine tenths as singletons. The sample consisted of unstimulated CD4+ T cells sorted from spleen or lymph node cells, taken before transplant. The receptors derive from a human donor who was the organ donor for an intestinal transplant. The CDR3 runs from the conserved cysteine through the conserved F or W. A D gene is named only where the DNA matches it firmly. Some rows have no size entry. The others give once, few or many, or a class for an expanded clone.

TRBJ2-6 TRBV15 - - CATSRDAATGANVLTF TGTGCCACCAGCAGAGATGCCGCGACTGGGGCCAACGTCCTGACTTTC
TRBJ1-2 TRBV2 TRBD1 - CASSLPDRRGYTF TGTGCCAGCAGCCTCCCGGACAGGCGGGGTTACACCTTC
TRBJ1-1 TRBV21-1 - - CASSKGKPGQHEAFF TGTGCCAGCAGCAAAGGCAAACCGGGACAGCATGAAGCTTTCTTT
TRBJ2-5 TRBV14 TRBD2 - CASSQMTSGRGSKETQYF TGTGCCAGCAGCCAAATGACTAGCGGGAGGGGGTCCAAAGAGACCCAGTACTTC
TRBJ1-2 TRBV7-2 - - CASSLQAQGRDGYTF TGTGCCAGCAGCTTGCAGGCACAGGGCAGGGATGGCTACACCTTC
TRBJ2-2 TRBV6-4 - - CASSETDGGPTGELFF TGTGCCAGCAGTGAGACCGACGGGGGGCCCACCGGGGAGCTGTTTTTT
TRBJ1-1 TRBV28 TRBD1 - CASTQGGSMNTEAFF TGTGCCAGCACCCAGGGGGGCTCCATGAACACTGAAGCTTTCTTT
TRBJ1-2 TRBV7-9 TRBD1 once CASIRTGSFNYGYTF TGTGCCAGCATCCGGACAGGGTCCTTTAACTATGGCTACACCTTC
TRBJ2-5 TRBV5-1 - - CASGEQGSGETQYF TGCGCCAGCGGAGAACAGGGTTCGGGAGAGACCCAGTACTTC
TRBJ2-7 TRBV28 - - CASWRGLSYEQYF TGTGCCAGCTGGCGGGGATTATCCTACGAGCAGTACTTC
TRBJ2-3 TRBV30 - - CAWSIGTSSTDTQYF TGTGCCTGGAGTATCGGGACATCTAGCACAGATACGCAGTATTTT
TRBJ2-6 TRBV6-4 TRBD2 - CASRGRVSGANVLTF TGTGCCAGCAGGGGGAGGGTCTCTGGGGCCAACGTCCTGACTTTC
TRBJ2-7 TRBV19 TRBD1 - CASSRRTGGHEQYF TGTGCCAGTAGTCGACGGACAGGGGGTCACGAGCAGTACTTC
TRBJ2-3 TRBV6-1 - - CASSLFGDTQYF TGTGCCAGCAGCCTCTTTGGCGATACGCAGTATTTT
TRBJ1-2 TRBV25-1 TRBD1 - CASRAHFGQAFYGYTF TGTGCCAGCAGGGCCCACTTCGGACAGGCCTTCTATGGCTACACCTTC
TRBJ2-7 TRBV15 TRBD1 - CATSRGTGDTYEQYF TGTGCCACCAGCAGAGGGACAGGGGATACCTACGAGCAGTACTTC
TRBJ2-7 TRBV18 - - CASSPGASRSYEQYF TGTGCCAGCTCACCTGGGGCCAGCCGTTCCTACGAGCAGTACTTC
TRBJ2-1 TRBV7-7 - - CASSLDYSERNEQFF TGTGCTAGCAGTTTGGACTACTCAGAGAGGAATGAGCAGTTCTTC
TRBJ1-4 TRBV7-2 - - CASSLGQPVEKLFF TGTGCCAGCAGCTTAGGACAGCCGGTGGAAAAACTGTTTTTT
TRBJ2-4 TRBV4-1 TRBD1 - CASSQQTGPKNIQYF TGCGCCAGCAGCCAACAGACAGGGCCCAAAAACATTCAGTACTTC
TRBJ2-3 TRBV4-1 TRBD2 - CASSQDLTSGRTSTDTQYF TGCGCCAGCAGCCAAGATTTAACTAGCGGGAGGACTAGCACAGATACGCAGTATTTT
TRBJ2-3 TRBV27 TRBD2 - CASSLSPSGGGRDTQYF TGTGCCAGCAGTTTATCCCCTAGCGGGGGGGGAAGGGATACGCAGTATTTT
TRBJ1-5 TRBV29-1 TRBD1 - CSVQAGGQPQHF TGCAGCGTTCAGGCAGGGGGGCAGCCCCAGCATTTT
TRBJ1-5 TRBV28 TRBD1 once CASSFRGFRGPQHF TGTGCCAGCAGTTTCAGGGGGTTCAGGGGGCCCCAGCATTTT
TRBJ1-2 TRBV28 TRBD1 - CASSQTGAISRYGYTF TGTGCCAGCAGTCAGACAGGGGCCATCTCCCGTTATGGCTACACCTTC
TRBJ1-3 TRBV19 - - CATERRSGNTIYF TGTGCCACCGAACGTCGGTCTGGAAACACCATATATTTT
TRBJ2-1 TRBV19 TRBD2 - CASSIETLAGSYNEQFF TGTGCCAGTAGTATAGAGACACTAGCGGGTTCGTACAATGAGCAGTTCTTC
TRBJ2-7 TRBV2 - - CASSVAGAEQYF TGTGCCAGCAGTGTAGCAGGGGCCGAGCAGTACTTC